What follows are 18 T cell receptor beta chains derived from one specimen sequenced in a study of control samples from healthy donors and cancer patients. TCRdb's table, derived via immunoSEQ multiplex PCR, lists solely in-frame clones and lacks some. The sample lists about 150,000 clones; 70% to 90% were seen once. The material sequenced was blood. These receptors were obtained from a man between 18 and 29 years old in good health.

The chain carries TRBV7-2 and TRBJ1-5; D remains unclear. Germline CDR1 is SGHTA and CDR2 is FQGNSA. Trimming cost V 1 base and J 6 bases, with 7 bases left between them. The length of the CDR3 is 13 residues. CDR3 nucleotide sequence: TGTGCCAGCAGCTTAGGAGGCCCTCAGCCCCAGCATTTT. Amino acids: CASSLGGPQPQHF.

This clone was seen only a few times. The chain recombines TRBV28 with TRBJ2-4; possible D gene TRBD1, 5 bases. Trimming shortened V by 4 bases and J by 7 bases, and 14 bases separated the two germline ends. This CDR3 region has 14 residues. Germline loops: CDR1 MDHEN, CDR2 SYDVKM. The CDR3 bases are TGTGCCAGCAGTTCGTGGGGCGTTTCGAACATTCAGTACTTC. Its translation is CASSSWGVSNIQYF.

This clone was picked up one time. The chain combines TRBV6-2 or TRBV6-3 with TRBJ2-5; no definite D call. Deletions cut 4 bases from V and 5 bases from J, with 14 bases between. This CDR3 is 14 amino acids long. Germline CDR1 is MNHEY and CDR2 is SVGEGT. The DNA for the CDR3 is TGTGCCAGCAGTTTAACTGGGGTGGGGGAGACCCAGTACTTC. The encoded protein is CASSLTGVGETQYF.

The chain carries TRBV18 and TRBJ2-7; the match to TRBD1 covers 9 bases. The V and J ends lost 4 bases and 3 bases, in that order; junction bases with no gene match: 10. Germline V gene sequence: CDR1 KGHSH, CDR2 LQKENI. The CDR3 has 16 amino acids. The DNA for the CDR3 is TGTGCCAGCTCACTACTCGGACAGGGGAACGGCTACGAGCAGTACTTC. It is translated as CASSLLGQGNGYEQYF.

The CDR3 spells CATSSRISNTGELFF. In DNA, the CDR3 is TGTGCCACCAGCAGTCGGATTTCGAACACCGGGGAGCTGTTTTTT. The chain has TRBV15 and TRBJ2-2, with D hard to call. Germline V CDR1 and CDR2: LNHNV, YYDKDF (reference sequence). V lost 3 bases to trimming and J lost 0 bases, with 8 bases between them. This CDR3 comprises 15 residues.

This chain uses TRBV6-5 with TRBJ2-1; possibly TRBD1 for D (6 bases). The CDR3 runs to 15 residues. The germline V gene has CDR1 MNHEY and CDR2 SVGAGI. The V end lost 5 bases, the J end lost 7 bases, and 18 bases lay between the germline ends. The CDR3 is CASSPNQGWENEQFF. The DNA for the CDR3 is TGTGCCAGCAGTCCGAACCAGGGGTGGGAAAATGAGCAGTTCTTC.

The chain has TRBV6-1 and TRBJ1-1; 9 bases agree with TRBD1. Unmatched junction bases numbered 4, after V lost 1 base and J lost 1 base. CDR1 and CDR2 (germline): MNHNS, SASEGT. The CDR3 consists of 16 residues. In DNA, the CDR3 is TGTGCCAGCAGTGAAGGGACAGGGGATGGGAACACTGAAGCTTTCTTT. It translates to CASSEGTGDGNTEAFF.

The V gene is TRBV5-4, the J gene TRBJ2-2; tentatively, D is TRBD2 (6 bases). Germline loops: CDR1 SGHNT, CDR2 YYREEE (reference sequence). The CDR3 has 16 amino acids. Trimming removed 1 base from V and 4 bases from J, with 14 bases in between. In DNA, the CDR3 is TGTGCCAGCAGCTTGTTCACGGGGGTGGCCACCGGGGAGCTGTTTTTT. Protein product: CASSLFTGVATGELFF.

This chain uses TRBV30 with TRBJ2-3, with a weak D call TRBD1 (6 bases). Germline lookup yields CDR1 GTSNPN and CDR2 SVGIG (reference sequence). The CDR3 covers 17 residues. V lost 0 bases and J 0 bases, leaving 16 bases between the germline ends. For the CDR3, the DNA is TGTGCCTGGAGTGTAAGAAGGGGGTACGGGAGCACAGATACGCAGTATTTT. It encodes CAWSVRRGYGSTDTQYF. The full variable domain, completed using reference TRBV30 and TRBJ2-3, is SQTIHQWPATLVQPVGSPLSLECTVEGTSNPNLYWYRQAAGRGLQLLFYSVGIGQISSEVPQNLSASRPQDRQFILSSKKLLLSDSGFYLCAWSVRRGYGSTDTQYFGPGTRLTVL.

The chain carries TRBV7-2 and TRBJ2-2; TRBD2 might be the D (5 bases). The V gene lost 8 bases and the J gene lost 5 bases, with 15 bases spanning the gap. CDR3 size: 14 residues. Germline CDR1 reads SGHTA; CDR2 reads FQGNSA. This chain's CDR3 is CASLRRGSTGELFF. CDR3 DNA: TGTGCCAGCCTTCGACGGGGTTCAACCGGGGAGCTGTTTTTT. The entire variable domain, with the rest obtained from reference TRBV7-2 and TRBJ2-2, is as follows: GAGVSQSPSNKVTEKGKDVELRCDPISGHTALYWYRQSLGQGLEFLIYFQGNSAPDKSGLPSDRFSAERTGGSVSTLTIQRTQQEDSAVYLCASLRRGSTGELFFGEGSRLTVL.

The chain is built from TRBV30 and TRBJ2-7; no clear D. Looked up from germline, CDR1 is GTSNPN and CDR2 is SVGIG (reference sequence). This CDR3 has 14 amino acids. The ends were cut back, 0 bases at V and 5 bases at J, with 14 bases in the middle. CDR3: CAWSVHARDHEQYF. The CDR3 DNA is TGTGCCTGGAGTGTACACGCACGCGACCACGAGCAGTACTTC.

CDR3 sequence (DNA): TGCAGCGTCCACGAGGGCACAGATACGCAGTATTTT. Its protein product is CSVHEGTDTQYF. The rearrangement uses TRBV29-1 and TRBJ2-3; no clear D. Germline lookup yields CDR1 SQVTM and CDR2 ANQGSEA. The length of the CDR3 is 12 residues. Trimming removed 6 bases at V and 1 base at J, with 8 bases between.

The rearrangement uses TRBV5-1 and TRBJ2-3; D is possibly TRBD2 (7 bases). The ends were cut back, 4 bases at V and 2 bases at J, with 14 bases in the middle. This CDR3 is 15 amino acids long. Germline CDR1 is SGHRS and CDR2 is YFSETQ. This CDR3 reads CASSPSGGLTDTQYF. In DNA form, the CDR3 reads TGCGCCAGCAGCCCGTCCGGGGGGCTCACAGATACGCAGTATTTT.

This chain joins TRBV3-1 (or the pseudogene TRBV3-2) and TRBJ2-2; D possibly corresponds to TRBD1 (8 bases). The CDR3 runs 17 residues. The V gene lost 4 bases and the J gene lost 1 base, with 16 bases spanning the gap. Germline values: CDR1 LGHDT, CDR2 YNNKEL (reference sequence). CDR3 nucleotide sequence: TGTGCCAGCAGCCCGCCCGGGGGGACAGGGAACACCGGGGAGCTGTTTTTT. The encoded protein is CASSPPGGTGNTGELFF.

The chain carries TRBV7-2 and TRBJ2-7; no clear D. Trimming cost V 1 base and J 0 bases, with 7 bases left between them. This CDR3 has 14 amino acids. Germline CDR1 reads SGHTA; CDR2 reads FQGNSA. The CDR3 coding sequence is TGTGCCAGCAGCTTAGTCACTACCTCCTACGAGCAGTACTTC. Its protein is CASSLVTTSYEQYF.

The V gene is TRBV30, the J gene TRBJ1-2, with D perhaps TRBD1 (5 bases). V lost 2 bases and J 6 bases, leaving 13 bases between the germline ends. The CDR3 has 13 amino acids. Germline CDR1 GTSNPN, CDR2 SVGIG (reference sequence). CDR3 DNA sequence: TGTGCCTGGAGTCGGGGCAGGGATGATGGCTACACCTTC. Translation: CAWSRGRDDGYTF.

The chain is built from TRBV7-9 and TRBJ2-3, with D perhaps TRBD2 (7 bases). Germline V gene sequence: CDR1 SEHNR, CDR2 FQNEAQ (reference sequence). Trimming left V 0 bases short and J 3 bases short, with 16 bases between. This CDR3 has 17 residues. CDR3 in DNA: TGTGCCAGCAGCTTAGCGCTGGGGGGGCGATGGACAGATACGCAGTATTTT. It codes for CASSLALGGRWTDTQYF. Full variable domain (rest looked up from reference TRBV7-9 and TRBJ2-3): DTGVSQNPRHKITKRGQNVTFRCDPISEHNRLYWYRQTLGQGPEFLTYFQNEAQLEKSRLLSDRFSAERPKGSFSTLEIQRTEQGDSAMYLCASSLALGGRWTDTQYFGPGTRLTVL.

This rearrangement joins TRBV5-1 to TRBJ2-2; D unclear. The CDR3 totals 15 residues. Germline V gives CDR1 SGHRS, CDR2 YFSETQ. V was clipped by 0 bases and J by 8 bases, with 14 bases between them. CDR3 amino acids: CASSLVGGAFGELFF. Written as DNA, the CDR3 is TGCGCCAGCAGCTTGGTGGGCGGTGCTTTTGGGGAGCTGTTTTTT.